This T cell receptor beta chain was documented in a study of blood T cell repertoires in COVID-19. At the level of the study: Sites in the United States, Italy and Spain provided acute and convalescent COVID-19 samples.

This CDR3 spans 13 amino acids. Germline V gene lookup returns CDR1 KGHSH and CDR2 LQKENI. Trimming shortened V by 2 bases and J by 3 bases, and 7 bases separated the two germline ends. Original handling: Reference gene primer amplification gave nucleated cell count estimates. This table comes from immunoSEQ multiplex PCR, and its TCRdb copy is limited to in-frame clones, with some not included. V, J and clone size were drawn from that table, and D and trimming were deduced from the DNA. Found here are 99,000 or so clones, 87% of them singletons; the top ten hold roughly 15%. The rearrangement uses TRBV18 and TRBJ2-5; D is undetermined. Material: peripheral blood. The TCR originated in a man aged 45-65 years with acute or convalescent COVID-19. In nucleotides, the CDR3 is TGTGCCAGCTCACCATTCACAGAAGAGACCCAGTACTTC. The encoded protein is CASSPFTEETQYF.